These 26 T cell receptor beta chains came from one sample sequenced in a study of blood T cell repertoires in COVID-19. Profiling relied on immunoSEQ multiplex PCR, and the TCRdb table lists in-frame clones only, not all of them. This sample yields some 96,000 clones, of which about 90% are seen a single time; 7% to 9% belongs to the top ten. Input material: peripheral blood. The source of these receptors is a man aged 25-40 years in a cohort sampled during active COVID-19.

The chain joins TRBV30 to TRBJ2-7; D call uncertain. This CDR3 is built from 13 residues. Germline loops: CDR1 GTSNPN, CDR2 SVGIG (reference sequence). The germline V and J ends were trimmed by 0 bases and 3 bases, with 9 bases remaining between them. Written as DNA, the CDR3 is TGTGCCTGGAGTGTAAAGGCAGGCTACGAGCAGTACTTC. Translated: CAWSVKAGYEQYF.

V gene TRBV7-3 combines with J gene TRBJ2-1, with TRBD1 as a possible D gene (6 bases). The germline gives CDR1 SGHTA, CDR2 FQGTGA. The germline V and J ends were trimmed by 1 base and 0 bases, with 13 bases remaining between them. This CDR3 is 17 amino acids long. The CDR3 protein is CASSLKQGTSSYNEQFF. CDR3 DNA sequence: TGTGCCAGCAGCTTAAAACAGGGAACGAGCTCCTACAATGAGCAGTTCTTC.

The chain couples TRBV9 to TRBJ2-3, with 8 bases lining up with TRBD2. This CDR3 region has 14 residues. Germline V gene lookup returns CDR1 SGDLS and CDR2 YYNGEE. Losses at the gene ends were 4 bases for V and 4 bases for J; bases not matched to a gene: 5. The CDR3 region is CASSTPGGADTQYF. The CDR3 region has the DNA TGTGCCAGCAGCACGCCGGGGGGGGCAGATACGCAGTATTTT.

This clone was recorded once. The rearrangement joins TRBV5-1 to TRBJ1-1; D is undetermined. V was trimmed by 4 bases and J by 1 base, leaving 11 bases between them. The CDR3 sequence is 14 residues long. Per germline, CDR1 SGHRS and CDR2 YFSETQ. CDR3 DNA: TGCGCCAGCAGCCCGAAAGAGGGGAACACTGAAGCTTTCTTT. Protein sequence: CASSPKEGNTEAFF.

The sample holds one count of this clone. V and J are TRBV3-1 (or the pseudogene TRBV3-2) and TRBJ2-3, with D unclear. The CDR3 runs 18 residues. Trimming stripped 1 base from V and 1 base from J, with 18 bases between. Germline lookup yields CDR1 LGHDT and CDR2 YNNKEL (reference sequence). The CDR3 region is CASSQGLIGSGGTDTQYF. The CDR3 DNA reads TGTGCCAGCAGCCAAGGGCTTATCGGGTCTGGAGGCACAGATACGCAGTATTTT.

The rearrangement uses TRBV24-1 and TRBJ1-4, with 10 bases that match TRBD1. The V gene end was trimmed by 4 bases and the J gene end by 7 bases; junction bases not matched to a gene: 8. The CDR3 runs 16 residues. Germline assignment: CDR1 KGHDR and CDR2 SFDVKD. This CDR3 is CATSDYPGTGVEKLFF. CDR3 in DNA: TGTGCCACCAGTGACTACCCCGGGACAGGGGTTGAAAAACTGTTTTTT.

For the CDR3, the DNA is TGTGCCAGCAGCCAAGGCGCAGGGGATCACTATGGCTACACCTTC. Translated: CASSQGAGDHYGYTF. The V call is TRBV3-1 (or the pseudogene TRBV3-2), the J call TRBJ1-2; a possible D gene is TRBD1 (6 bases). The germline V and J ends were trimmed by 1 base and 3 bases, with 12 bases remaining between them. The CDR3 loop spans 15 amino acids. Germline CDR1 is LGHDT and CDR2 is YNNKEL (reference sequence).

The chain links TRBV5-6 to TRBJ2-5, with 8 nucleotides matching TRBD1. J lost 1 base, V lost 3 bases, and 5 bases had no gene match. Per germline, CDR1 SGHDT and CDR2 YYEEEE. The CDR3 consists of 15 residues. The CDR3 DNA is TGTGCCAGCAGCTCTCTGGACAGGGTCCAAGAGACCCAGTACTTC. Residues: CASSSLDRVQETQYF.

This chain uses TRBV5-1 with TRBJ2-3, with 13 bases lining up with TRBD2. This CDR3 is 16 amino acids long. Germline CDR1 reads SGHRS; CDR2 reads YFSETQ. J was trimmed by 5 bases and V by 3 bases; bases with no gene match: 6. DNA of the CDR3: TGCGCCAGCAGCTACGGGACTAGCGGGGTAGGAGATACGCAGTATTTT. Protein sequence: CASSYGTSGVGDTQYF.

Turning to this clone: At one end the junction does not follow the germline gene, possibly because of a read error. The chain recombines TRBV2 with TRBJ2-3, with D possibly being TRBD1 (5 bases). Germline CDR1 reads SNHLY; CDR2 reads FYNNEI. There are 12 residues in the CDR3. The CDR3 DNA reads TGTGCCAGCAGTGGGAACAGGCCTCGATGGGCCTTT. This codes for CASSGNRPRWAF.

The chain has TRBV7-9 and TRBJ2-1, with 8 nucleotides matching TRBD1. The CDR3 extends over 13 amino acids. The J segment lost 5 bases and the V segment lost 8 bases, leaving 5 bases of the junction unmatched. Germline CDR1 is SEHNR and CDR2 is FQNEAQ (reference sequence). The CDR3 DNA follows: TGTGCCAGCGGCCAGGGGGCGGACAATGAGCAGTTCTTC. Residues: CASGQGADNEQFF.

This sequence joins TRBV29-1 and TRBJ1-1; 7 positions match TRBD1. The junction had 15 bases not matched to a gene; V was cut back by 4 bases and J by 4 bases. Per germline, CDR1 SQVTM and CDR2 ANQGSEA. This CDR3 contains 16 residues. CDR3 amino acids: CSVGDDREDLGTEAFF. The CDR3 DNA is TGCAGCGTTGGGGACGACAGGGAGGATTTAGGCACTGAAGCTTTCTTT.

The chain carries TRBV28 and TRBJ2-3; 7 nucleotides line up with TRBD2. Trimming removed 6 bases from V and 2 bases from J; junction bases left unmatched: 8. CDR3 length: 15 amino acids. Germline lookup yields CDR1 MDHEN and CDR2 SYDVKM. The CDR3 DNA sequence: TGTGCCAGCAGCCCCGGGCGGGGGTACACAGATACGCAGTATTTT. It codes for CASSPGRGYTDTQYF. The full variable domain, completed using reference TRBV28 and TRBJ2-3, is DVKVTQSSRYLVKRTGEKVFLECVQDMDHENMFWYRQDPGLGLRLIYFSYDVKMKEKGDIPEGYSVSREKKERFSLILESASTNQTSMYLCASSPGRGYTDTQYFGPGTRLTVL.

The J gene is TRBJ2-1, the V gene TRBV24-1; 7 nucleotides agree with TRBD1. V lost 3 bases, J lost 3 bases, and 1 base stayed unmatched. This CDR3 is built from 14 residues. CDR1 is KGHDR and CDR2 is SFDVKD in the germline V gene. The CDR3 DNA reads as TGTGCCACCAGTGATGGACAGGACTACAATGAGCAGTTCTTC. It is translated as CATSDGQDYNEQFF.

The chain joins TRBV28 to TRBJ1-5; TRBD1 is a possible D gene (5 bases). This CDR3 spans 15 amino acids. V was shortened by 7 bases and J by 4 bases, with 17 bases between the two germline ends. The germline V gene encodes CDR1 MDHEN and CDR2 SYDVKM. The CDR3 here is CASTSGRGGNQPQHF. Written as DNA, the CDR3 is TGTGCCAGCACTTCGGGACGTGGAGGGAATCAGCCCCAGCATTTT.

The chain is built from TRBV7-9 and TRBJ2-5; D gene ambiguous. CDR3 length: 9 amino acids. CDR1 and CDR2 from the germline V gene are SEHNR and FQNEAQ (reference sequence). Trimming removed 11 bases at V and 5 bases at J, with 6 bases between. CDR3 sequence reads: CAAGETQYF. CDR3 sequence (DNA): TGTGCCGCCGGGGAGACCCAGTACTTC.

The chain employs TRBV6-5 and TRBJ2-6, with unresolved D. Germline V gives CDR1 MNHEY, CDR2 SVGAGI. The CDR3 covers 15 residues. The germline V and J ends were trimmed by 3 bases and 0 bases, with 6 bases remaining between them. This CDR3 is CASSYSSSGANVLTF. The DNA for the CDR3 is TGTGCCAGCAGTTATAGCAGCTCTGGGGCCAACGTCCTGACTTTC.

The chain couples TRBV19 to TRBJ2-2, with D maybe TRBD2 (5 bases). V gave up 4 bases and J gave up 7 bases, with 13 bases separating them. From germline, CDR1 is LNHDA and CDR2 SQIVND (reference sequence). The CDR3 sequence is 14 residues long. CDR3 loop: CASSTVGGSGELFF. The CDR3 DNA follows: TGTGCCAGTAGTACAGTCGGTGGGAGCGGGGAGCTGTTTTTT. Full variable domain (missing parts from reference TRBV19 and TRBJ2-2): DGGITQSPKYLFRKEGQNVTLSCEQNLNHDAMYWYRQDPGQGLRLIYYSQIVNDFQKGDIAEGYSVSREKKESFPLTVTSAQKNPTAFYLCASSTVGGSGELFFGEGSRLTVL.

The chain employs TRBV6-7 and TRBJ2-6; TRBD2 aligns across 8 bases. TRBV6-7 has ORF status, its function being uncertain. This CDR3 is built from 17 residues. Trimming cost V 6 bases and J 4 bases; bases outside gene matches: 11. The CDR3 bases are TGTGCCAGCAGACAACCGCGGGGGGCGATCGGGGCCAACGTCCTGACTTTC. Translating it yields CASRQPRGAIGANVLTF.

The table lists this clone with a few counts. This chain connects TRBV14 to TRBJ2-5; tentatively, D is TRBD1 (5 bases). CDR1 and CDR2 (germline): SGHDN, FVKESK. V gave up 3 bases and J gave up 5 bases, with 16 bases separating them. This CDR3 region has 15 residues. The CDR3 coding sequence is TGTGCCAGCAGCCATTTGGGCCAGGGTTGGGAGACCCAGTACTTC. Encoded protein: CASSHLGQGWETQYF.

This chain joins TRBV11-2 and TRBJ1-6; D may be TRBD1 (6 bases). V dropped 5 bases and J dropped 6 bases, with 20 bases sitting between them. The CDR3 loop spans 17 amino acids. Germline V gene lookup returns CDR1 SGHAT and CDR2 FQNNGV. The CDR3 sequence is CASSVVRGLGANSPLHF. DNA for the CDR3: TGTGCCAGCAGCGTGGTCAGGGGTTTGGGTGCTAATTCACCCCTCCACTTT. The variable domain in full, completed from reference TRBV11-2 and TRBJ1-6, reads EAGVAQSPRYKIIEKRQSVAFWCNPISGHATLYWYQQILGQGPKLLIQFQNNGVVDDSQLPKDRFSAERLKGVDSTLKIQPAKLEDSAVYLCASSVVRGLGANSPLHFGNGTRLTVT.

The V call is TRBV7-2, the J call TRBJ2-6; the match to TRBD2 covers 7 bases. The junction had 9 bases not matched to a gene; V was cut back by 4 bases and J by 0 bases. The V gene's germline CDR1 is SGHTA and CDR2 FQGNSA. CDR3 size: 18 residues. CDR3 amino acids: CASSSSGGIDSGANVLTF. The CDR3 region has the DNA TGTGCCAGCAGCTCGTCCGGGGGGATAGACTCTGGGGCCAACGTCCTGACTTTC.

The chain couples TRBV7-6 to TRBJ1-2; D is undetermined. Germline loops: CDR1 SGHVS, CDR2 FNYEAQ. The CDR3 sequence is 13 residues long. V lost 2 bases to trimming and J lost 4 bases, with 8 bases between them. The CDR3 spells CASSLTTSYGYTF. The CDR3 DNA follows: TGTGCCAGCAGCTTAACAACCAGCTATGGCTACACCTTC.

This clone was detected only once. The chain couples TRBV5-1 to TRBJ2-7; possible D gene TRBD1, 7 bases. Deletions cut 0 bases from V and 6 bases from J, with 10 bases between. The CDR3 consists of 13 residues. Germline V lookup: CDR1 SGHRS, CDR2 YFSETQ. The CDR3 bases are TGCGCCAGCAGCTTGGGACAGGGAGGCGAGCAGTACTTC. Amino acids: CASSLGQGGEQYF.

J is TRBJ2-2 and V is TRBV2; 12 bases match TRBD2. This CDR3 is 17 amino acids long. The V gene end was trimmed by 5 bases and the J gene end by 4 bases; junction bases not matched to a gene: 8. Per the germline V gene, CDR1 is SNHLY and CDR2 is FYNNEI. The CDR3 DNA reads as TGTGCCAGCAGTTCCGGGACTAGCGGGCTACGCACCGGGGAGCTGTTTTTT. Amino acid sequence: CASSSGTSGLRTGELFF.

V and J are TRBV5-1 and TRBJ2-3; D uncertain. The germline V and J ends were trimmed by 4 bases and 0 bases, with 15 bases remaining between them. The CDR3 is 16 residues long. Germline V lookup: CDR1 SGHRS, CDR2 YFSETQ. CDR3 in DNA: TGCGCCAGCAGCCCCACCTTAGCTGATAGCACAGATACGCAGTATTTT. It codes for CASSPTLADSTDTQYF.